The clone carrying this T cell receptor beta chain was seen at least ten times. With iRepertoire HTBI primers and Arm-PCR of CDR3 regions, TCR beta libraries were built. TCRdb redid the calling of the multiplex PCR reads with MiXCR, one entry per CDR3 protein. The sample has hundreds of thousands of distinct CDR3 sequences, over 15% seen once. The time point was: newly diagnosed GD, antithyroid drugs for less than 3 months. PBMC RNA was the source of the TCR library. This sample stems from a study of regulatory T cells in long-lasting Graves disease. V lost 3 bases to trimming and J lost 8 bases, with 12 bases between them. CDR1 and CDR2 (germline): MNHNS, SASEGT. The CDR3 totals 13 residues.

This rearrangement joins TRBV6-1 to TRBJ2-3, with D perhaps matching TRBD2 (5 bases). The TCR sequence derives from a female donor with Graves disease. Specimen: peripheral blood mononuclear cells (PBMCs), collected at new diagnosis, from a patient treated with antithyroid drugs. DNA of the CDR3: TGTGCCAGCAGTGACACATCGGGAACTACGCAGTATTTT. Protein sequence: CASSDTSGTTQYF.